Listed below are T cell receptor beta chains from one sample, sequenced in a study of OX40 agonist ivuxolimab in advanced cancers. Repertoires were generated with immunoSEQ multiplex PCR, while TCRdb's copy carries only in-frame clones and drops some. The repertoire consists of 39,000 or so clones, with around nine tenths occurring once and the leading ten covering around 40%. The material sequenced was CD4+ or CD8+ T cells sorted from blood, taken in a trial of the OX40 agonist ivuxolimab. These receptors came from an adult with an advanced solid tumor such as melanoma, head and neck, liver or kidney cancer. Both conserved end residues are part of each CDR3. Fields, in order: J gene, D gene, clone size, V gene, CDR3 DNA, CDR3 protein. A D gene is named only where the DNA matches it firmly. Not every row has a clone size; where given, it reads once, few, many or a size class.

j_gene: TRBJ2-7
d_gene: .
abundance: .
v_gene: TRBV28
CDR3nt: TGTGCCAGCAGTTTATACACCCGAGAGCAGTACTTC
CDR3aa: CASSLYTREQYF

j_gene: TRBJ2-2
d_gene: .
abundance: .
v_gene: TRBV7-3
CDR3nt: TGTGCCAGCAGCCGAGACCGACGGAACACCGGGGAGCTGTTTTTT
CDR3aa: CASSRDRRNTGELFF

j_gene: TRBJ1-2
d_gene: .
abundance: .
v_gene: TRBV10-3
CDR3nt: TGTGCCATCAGTGAGAATCTACAGGGACACTATGGCTACACCTTC
CDR3aa: CAISENLQGHYGYTF

j_gene: TRBJ1-3
d_gene: .
abundance: once
v_gene: TRBV6-4
CDR3nt: TGTGCTCGACGGGGCGCTTTTGGAAACACCATATATTTT
CDR3aa: CARRGAFGNTIYF

j_gene: TRBJ2-2
d_gene: TRBD2
abundance: .
v_gene: TRBV7-9
CDR3nt: TGTGCCAGCAGCTTATACGGGAGGGGTAACACCGGGGAGCTGTTTTTT
CDR3aa: CASSLYGRGNTGELFF

j_gene: TRBJ2-1
d_gene: TRBD2
abundance: .
v_gene: TRBV9
CDR3nt: TGTGCCAGCAGCGTAGTGGTGGGGGGGAATGAGCAGTTCTTC
CDR3aa: CASSVVVGGNEQFF

j_gene: TRBJ2-1
d_gene: .
abundance: .
v_gene: TRBV7-9
CDR3nt: TGTGCCAGCAGCTTAATTAGCTACAATGAGCAGTTCTTC
CDR3aa: CASSLISYNEQFF

j_gene: TRBJ1-2
d_gene: TRBD1
abundance: once
v_gene: TRBV7-9
CDR3nt: TGTGCCAGCAGCCACGCCGATCAGGGGGGCTATGGCTACACCTTC
CDR3aa: CASSHADQGGYGYTF

j_gene: TRBJ2-5
d_gene: TRBD2
abundance: .
v_gene: TRBV9
CDR3nt: TGTGCCAGCAGCGTAGGACTAGCGGGAGTCAGGGAGACCCAGTACTTC
CDR3aa: CASSVGLAGVRETQYF

j_gene: TRBJ2-7
d_gene: .
abundance: .
v_gene: TRBV16
CDR3nt: TGTGCCAGCAGCCAATCGGGGGCCGAGCAGTACTTC
CDR3aa: CASSQSGAEQYF

j_gene: TRBJ2-5
d_gene: TRBD2
abundance: .
v_gene: TRBV5-4
CDR3nt: TGTGCCAGCAGCTCGGCTAGCGGGAGCGAACAAGAGACCCAGTACTTC
CDR3aa: CASSSASGSEQETQYF

j_gene: TRBJ1-1
d_gene: .
abundance: .
v_gene: TRBV29-1
CDR3nt: TGCAGCCCTTCGACTATGAACACTGAAGCTTTCTTT
CDR3aa: CSPSTMNTEAFF

j_gene: TRBJ1-4
d_gene: TRBD1
abundance: .
v_gene: TRBV2
CDR3nt: TGTGCCAGCAGTGTCCGACAGGGCAAGGGTGAAAAACTGTTTTTT
CDR3aa: CASSVRQGKGEKLFF

j_gene: TRBJ2-3
d_gene: .
abundance: .
v_gene: TRBV4-1
CDR3nt: TGCGCCAGCAGCCAAGTGGAAGCGTCATTTGAGAATACGCAGTATTTT
CDR3aa: CASSQVEASFENTQYF

j_gene: TRBJ2-5
d_gene: TRBD1
abundance: .
v_gene: TRBV7-3
CDR3nt: TGTGCCAGCAGCTTAACCGGGACAGGGGGCGGTGAGACCCAGTACTTC
CDR3aa: CASSLTGTGGGETQYF

j_gene: TRBJ2-5
d_gene: .
abundance: .
v_gene: TRBV18
CDR3nt: TGTGCCAGCTCACCCCGGGATCTACAAGAGACCCAGTACTTC
CDR3aa: CASSPRDLQETQYF

j_gene: TRBJ2-5
d_gene: .
abundance: .
v_gene: TRBV11-2
CDR3nt: TGTGCCAGCAGCTTTCCGTCAGAGACCCAGTACTTC
CDR3aa: CASSFPSETQYF

j_gene: TRBJ2-7
d_gene: .
abundance: .
v_gene: TRBV6-6
CDR3nt: TGTGCCAGCAGTTACCCGGGAGCCTACGAGCAGTACTTC
CDR3aa: CASSYPGAYEQYF